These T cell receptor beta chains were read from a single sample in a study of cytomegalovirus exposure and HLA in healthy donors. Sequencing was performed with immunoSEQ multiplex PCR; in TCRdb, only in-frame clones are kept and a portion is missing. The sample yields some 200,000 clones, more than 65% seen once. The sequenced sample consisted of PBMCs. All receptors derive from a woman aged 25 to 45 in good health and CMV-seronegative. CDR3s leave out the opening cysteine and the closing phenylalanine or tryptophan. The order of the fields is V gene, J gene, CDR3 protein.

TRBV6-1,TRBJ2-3,ASNRDPQLADTQY
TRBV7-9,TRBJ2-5,ASSFEGEQETQY
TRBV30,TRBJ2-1,ARSVPLAGGSYYNEQF
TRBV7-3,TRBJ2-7,ASSFGGRAGEQY
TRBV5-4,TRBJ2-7,ASSLAGGPWEQY
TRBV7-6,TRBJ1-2,ASAAGPTPNYGYT
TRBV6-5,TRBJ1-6,ASRAGVLPLH
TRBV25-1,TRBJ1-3,ASSDSGSGNTIY
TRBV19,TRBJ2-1,ASSIAGEQF
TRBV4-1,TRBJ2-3,ASSQFDNTDTQY
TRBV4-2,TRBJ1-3,ASSQESLRGPGNTIY
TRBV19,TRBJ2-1,ASIATSGSHNEQF
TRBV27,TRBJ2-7,ASSFLGLAGAYEQY
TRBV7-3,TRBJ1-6,SSSLSGDRNNSPLH
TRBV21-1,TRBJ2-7,ASSKGFRGKKNLCFYEQY
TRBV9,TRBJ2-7,ASSGRQGGYEQY
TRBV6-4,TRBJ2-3,ASSGDISTDTQY